Each of the 4 T cell receptor beta chains below was sequenced from the same sample in a study of control samples from healthy donors and cancer patients. The method was immunoSEQ multiplex PCR; TCRdb's version includes in-frame clones alone and lacks a portion of them. This table holds 130,000 or so clones, roughly 90% found once. The sample comprised blood. The receptors come from a man over 45 in good health.

The chain combines TRBV15 with TRBJ1-2, with a weak D call TRBD1 (6 bases). The V gene lost 0 bases and the J gene lost 5 bases, with 13 bases spanning the gap. Germline CDR1 and CDR2: LNHNV and YYDKDF (reference sequence). CDR3 size: 15 residues. CDR3 DNA: TGTGCCACCAGCAGAGATGCAGGGGCGCAGTATGGCTACACCTTC. This gives the protein CATSRDAGAQYGYTF.

The chain recombines TRBV18 with TRBJ2-7; D remains unclear. The length of the CDR3 is 13 residues. V lost 2 bases, J lost 5 bases, and 10 bases lay in between. Germline assignment: CDR1 KGHSH and CDR2 LQKENI. The CDR3 spells CASSPTQADEQYF. CDR3 DNA: TGTGCCAGCTCACCAACGCAGGCGGACGAGCAGTACTTC.

The J gene is TRBJ2-1, the V gene TRBV7-6, with a possible D match to TRBD2 (6 bases). The CDR3 extends over 15 amino acids. Per the germline V gene, CDR1 is SGHVS and CDR2 is FNYEAQ. V lost 2 bases, J lost 5 bases, and 13 bases lay in between. This CDR3 is CASSLYVAENNEQFF. DNA for the CDR3: TGTGCCAGCAGCTTATATGTAGCGGAGAACAATGAGCAGTTCTTC.

The chain employs TRBV30 and TRBJ2-2; either TRBD1 or TRBD2 may supply D (5 bases each). The V end was cut by 4 bases, the J end by 3 bases, with 12 bases between. Germline V CDR1 and CDR2: GTSNPN, SVGIG (reference sequence). This CDR3 comprises 14 residues. The CDR3, as DNA: TGTGCCTGGATGGTAGGGGACCACACCGGGGAGCTGTTTTTT. It codes for CAWMVGDHTGELFF.